This T cell receptor beta chain is drawn from a study of blood T cell repertoires in COVID-19. Study background: T cells, B-cell-depleted T cells, or PBMCs supplied cDNA or gDNA.

Germline values: CDR1 MNHEY, CDR2 SVGEGT. The CDR3 sequence is 15 residues long. V was pared by 6 bases and J by 2 bases, with 6 bases of the junction left unmatched. This clone has a handful of counts. Libraries were prepared by immunoSEQ multiplex PCR; TCRdb keeps only in-frame clonotypes and omits some of them. The sample yields 100,000 to 150,000 clones, over 65% seen once. The specimen sequenced was peripheral blood. V usage is TRBV6-2 or TRBV6-3 and J usage is TRBJ1-1; 10 positions agree with TRBD1. The receptor's source is a woman aged 70-85 years with acute or convalescent COVID-19. The CDR3 coding sequence is TGTGCCAGCAGCCCTGGGGACAGGGGAAACACTGAAGCTTTCTTT. Amino acid sequence: CASSPGDRGNTEAFF.